Each of the 26 T cell receptor beta chains below was sequenced from the same sample in a study of blood T cell repertoires in COVID-19. Clones were sequenced by immunoSEQ multiplex PCR, and TCRdb holds only the in-frame ones, with some missing. The table records about 260,000 clones, 80% to 90% of them present only once. Sequencing was performed on PBMCs or T cells enriched from blood (not recorded which). The receptors here all came from a man younger than 40 with acute COVID-19.

V gene TRBV6-5 combines with J gene TRBJ2-7, with D possibly matching TRBD2 (5 bases). V was trimmed by 8 bases and J by 5 bases, leaving 10 bases between them. Germline assignment: CDR1 MNHEY and CDR2 SVGAGI. The CDR3 extends over 11 amino acids. CDR3 sequence: CASAREDEQYV. CDR3 DNA: TGTGCCAGCGCTCGGGAAGACGAGCAGTACGTC.

V and J are TRBV5-1 and TRBJ2-5; D gene uncertain. V lost 2 bases, J lost 5 bases, and 10 bases lay in between. The germline gives CDR1 SGHRS, CDR2 YFSETQ. There are 13 residues in the CDR3. The CDR3 coding sequence is TGCGCCAGCAGCTTACCTAGTTTTGAGACCCAGTACTTC. Its protein is CASSLPSFETQYF.

This chain connects TRBV19 to TRBJ1-6; TRBD1 aligns across 9 bases. This CDR3 is built from 15 residues. Germline V gives CDR1 LNHDA, CDR2 SQIVND (reference sequence). The V and J ends lost 3 bases and 9 bases, in that order; junction bases with no gene match: 6. The CDR3 protein is CASSITGQGTSPLHF. The DNA of the CDR3 is TGTGCCAGTAGTATTACGGGACAGGGAACTTCACCCCTCCACTTT.

This clone was detected once. J is TRBJ1-2 and V is TRBV7-8; possible D gene TRBD1, 6 bases. Looked up from germline, CDR1 is SGHVS and CDR2 is FQNEAQ. The CDR3 is made up of 14 amino acids. The V end lost 3 bases, the J end lost 3 bases, and 11 bases lay between the germline ends. CDR3 sequence: CASSFGGAYYGYTF. CDR3 coding DNA: TGTGCCAGCAGCTTTGGGGGGGCGTACTATGGCTACACCTTC.

The chain uses TRBV11-2 and TRBJ1-1; D is undetermined. V was shortened by 1 base and J by 8 bases, with 8 bases between the two germline ends. The CDR3 contains 12 residues. Germline V CDR1 and CDR2: SGHAT, FQNNGV. Written as DNA, the CDR3 is TGTGCCAGCAGCTTAGGAGTCGGGGAAGCTTTCTTT. It encodes CASSLGVGEAFF. The full variable domain, completed using reference TRBV11-2 and TRBJ1-1, is EAGVAQSPRYKIIEKRQSVAFWCNPISGHATLYWYQQILGQGPKLLIQFQNNGVVDDSQLPKDRFSAERLKGVDSTLKIQPAKLEDSAVYLCASSLGVGEAFFGQGTRLTVV.

This chain links TRBV5-6 with TRBJ1-1; tentatively, D is TRBD1 (6 bases). The V end lost 4 bases, the J end lost 1 base, and 17 bases lay between the germline ends. Germline assignment: CDR1 SGHDT and CDR2 YYEEEE. The CDR3 runs 16 residues. The chain's CDR3 is CASSLPGVPSNTEAFF. The CDR3 DNA is TGTGCCAGCAGCCTGCCAGGGGTCCCCTCGAACACTGAAGCTTTCTTT.

The V gene is TRBV5-1, the J gene TRBJ2-1; D gene ambiguous. Germline CDR1 reads SGHRS; CDR2 reads YFSETQ. V lost 0 bases to trimming and J lost 0 bases, with 7 bases between them. The length of the CDR3 is 15 residues. The CDR3 spells CASSLDPSSYNEQFF. The CDR3 nucleotides are TGCGCCAGCAGCTTGGATCCTAGCTCCTACAATGAGCAGTTCTTC. Full variable domain (missing parts from reference TRBV5-1 and TRBJ2-1): KAGVTQTPRYLIKTRGQQVTLSCSPISGHRSVSWYQQTPGQGLQFLFEYFSETQRNKGNFPGRFSGRQFSNSRSEMNVSTLELGDSALYLCASSLDPSSYNEQFFGPGTRLTVL.

This clone has just a few counts. The rearrangement links TRBV3-1 (or the pseudogene TRBV3-2) to TRBJ2-1, with unresolved D. This CDR3 contains 14 residues. Trimming pared 4 bases from V and 9 bases from J, leaving 16 bases between. Germline lookup yields CDR1 LGHDT and CDR2 YNNKEL (reference sequence). CDR3 sequence (DNA): TGTGCCAGCAGCCGAGGTAGCCGAGATGGTGAGCAGTTCTTC. The encoded protein is CASSRGSRDGEQFF.

The chain joins TRBV24-1 to TRBJ2-2, with a tentative D call TRBD2 (6 bases). V was shortened by 1 base and J by 5 bases, with 7 bases between the two germline ends. The CDR3 has 14 amino acids. From germline, CDR1 is KGHDR and CDR2 SFDVKD. CDR3 sequence reads: CATSDFSGTGELFF. In DNA, the CDR3 is TGTGCCACCAGTGATTTCAGCGGGACCGGGGAGCTGTTTTTT.

This clone turned up a few times. The chain employs TRBV4-2 and TRBJ1-2, with D unresolved. CDR1 and CDR2 (germline): LGHNA, YNFKEQ. The CDR3 is made up of 12 amino acids. V lost 0 bases and J lost 14, with 13 bases in between. CDR3 sequence (DNA): TGTGCCAGCAGCCAAGATGTGAGGACTGTGACCTTC. As protein: CASSQDVRTVTF.

Note on this clone: The germline gene is not matched at one end of the junction; a read error may be the cause. This chain joins TRBV5-1 and TRBJ2-1; 8 nucleotides line up with TRBD2. This CDR3 contains 16 residues. Germline CDR1 SGHRS, CDR2 YFSETQ. This chain's CDR3 is CASSPVSGSSYNEQFF. CDR3 nucleotide sequence: TGTGCCAGCAGCCCAGTAAGCGGGAGCTCCTACAATGAGCAGTTCTTC.

The genes are TRBV2 and TRBJ1-2; D is possibly TRBD1 (6 bases). Germline CDR1 and CDR2: SNHLY and FYNNEI. V lost 3 bases, J lost 5 bases, and 10 bases lay in between. The CDR3 covers 13 residues. The CDR3 sequence is CASSEAGVYGYTF. CDR3 nucleotides: TGTGCCAGCAGTGAGGCAGGGGTTTATGGCTACACCTTC.

The table lists this clone with a count of one. At one of its ends the junction is not consistent with the germline gene, which may arise from a read error. J is TRBJ1-1 and V is TRBV5-1, with D possibly being TRBD1 (6 bases). Germline V gives CDR1 SGHRS, CDR2 YFSETQ. The length of the CDR3 is 12 residues. CDR3 loop: CASSIGGAEAFF. The CDR3, as DNA: TGTGCCAGCAGCATAGGGGGGGCTGAAGCTTTCTTT.

The chain has TRBV6-1 and TRBJ1-2, with 10 bases fitting TRBD1. Germline V gene lookup returns CDR1 MNHNS and CDR2 SASEGT. With 7 bases clipped from V and 7 bases from J, the junction kept 9 bases outside the gene matches. CDR3 size: 14 residues. CDR3 sequence (DNA): TGTGCCAGCACCATGACAGGGGGCGAGAGTGGCTACACCTTC. Its protein product is CASTMTGGESGYTF.

The chain combines TRBV25-1 with TRBJ1-4, with a possible D match to TRBD1 (5 bases). CDR1 and CDR2 from the germline V gene are MGHDK and SYGVNS. Deletions cut 7 bases from V and 7 bases from J, with 16 bases between. The CDR3 runs to 14 residues. The CDR3: CASTPMGGGEKLFF. For the CDR3, the DNA is TGTGCCAGCACCCCCATGGGCGGGGGTGAAAAACTGTTTTTT.

The chain is built from TRBV6-2 or TRBV6-3 and TRBJ2-7; no reliable D call. The length of the CDR3 is 17 residues. V lost 5 bases and J 4 bases, leaving 24 bases between the germline ends. Germline CDR1 and CDR2: MNHEY and SVGEGT. CDR3 amino acids: CASSLYKQPPPKYEQYV. DNA for the CDR3: TGTGCCAGCAGTCTGTACAAACAGCCACCTCCCAAATACGAGCAGTACGTC.

The CDR3 coding sequence is TGTGCCAGCAGCCCGAGCAGCGGGGGGGCCCGGCGAACCGGGGAGCTGTTTTTT. It translates to CASSPSSGGARRTGELFF. The gene calls are TRBV3-1 (or the pseudogene TRBV3-2) and TRBJ2-2; TRBD2 agrees at 10 bases. The CDR3 totals 18 residues. CDR1 and CDR2 from the germline V gene are LGHDT and YNNKEL (reference sequence). J was trimmed by 5 bases and V by 4 bases; bases with no gene match: 13.

V gene TRBV15 combines with J gene TRBJ2-7, with TRBD2 matching over 10 bases. This CDR3 spans 14 amino acids. V was pared by 11 bases and J by 4 bases, with 11 bases of the junction left unmatched. From germline, CDR1 is LNHNV and CDR2 YYDKDF (reference sequence). This CDR3 is CARWGLANHYEQYV. DNA for the CDR3: TGTGCCCGGTGGGGACTAGCGAATCATTACGAGCAGTACGTC.

The chain is built from TRBV19 and TRBJ2-5; 9 positions agree with TRBD1. CDR1 and CDR2 from the germline V gene are LNHDA and SQIVND (reference sequence). The CDR3 consists of 15 residues. Trimming cost V 4 bases and J 5 bases; bases outside gene matches: 8. The DNA of the CDR3 is TGTGCCAGTAGTAGAGGGACAGGGCAGGGGGAGACCCAGTACTTC. As protein: CASSRGTGQGETQYF. Full variable domain (missing parts from reference TRBV19 and TRBJ2-5): DGGITQSPKYLFRKEGQNVTLSCEQNLNHDAMYWYRQDPGQGLRLIYYSQIVNDFQKGDIAEGYSVSREKKESFPLTVTSAQKNPTAFYLCASSRGTGQGETQYFGPGTRLLVL.

The chain carries TRBV15 and TRBJ2-1; a weak D match, TRBD1 (5 bases). Germline CDR1 LNHNV, CDR2 YYDKDF (reference sequence). V shed 3 bases and J shed 1 base, with 13 bases lying between them. There are 16 residues in the CDR3. CDR3 nucleotides: TGTGCCACCAGCAGCTCAGGGTTTCCATCCTACAATGAGCAGTTCTTC. Amino acids: CATSSSGFPSYNEQFF.

The chain uses TRBV29-1 and TRBJ1-1; perhaps TRBD1 as D (6 bases). The germline V gene has CDR1 SQVTM and CDR2 ANQGSEA. This CDR3 region has 12 residues. The V gene lost 6 bases and the J gene lost 1 base, with 9 bases spanning the gap. The CDR3 DNA follows: TGCAGCGTCAAGGGACAGAACACTGAAGCTTTCTTT. Its translation: CSVKGQNTEAFF.

The chain links TRBV6-5 to TRBJ2-7; 11 bases agree with TRBD2. Germline CDR1 is MNHEY and CDR2 is SVGAGI. V shed 10 bases and J 2 bases; nucleotides not matched to a gene: 10. This CDR3 has 15 amino acids. CDR3 in DNA: TGTGCCACCGACCTACTAGCGGGAGCCGCCTACGAGCAGTACGTC. As protein: CATDLLAGAAYEQYV.

The chain uses TRBV27 and TRBJ1-6; weak D call: TRBD1 (5 bases). Germline CDR1 MNHEY, CDR2 SMNVEV (reference sequence). V was clipped by 6 bases and J by 7 bases, with 13 bases between them. The CDR3 extends over 14 amino acids. The CDR3 DNA reads as TGTGCCAGCAGCTACAGGTCTCCAAATTCACCCCTCCACTTT. It encodes CASSYRSPNSPLHF.

The V gene is TRBV6-1, the J gene TRBJ2-7; 7 nucleotides agree with TRBD1. With 4 bases clipped from V and 5 bases from J, the junction kept 14 bases outside the gene matches. Germline V gene data show CDR1 as MNHNS and CDR2 as SASEGT. The CDR3 contains 16 residues. CDR3 sequence: CASSALDRVVSDEQYV. The CDR3 DNA sequence: TGTGCCAGCAGTGCACTCGACAGGGTAGTTTCTGACGAGCAGTACGTC.

Points on this clone: At one of its ends the junction is not consistent with the germline gene, which may arise from a read error. The chain combines TRBV7-7 with TRBJ2-5; 8 bases align to TRBD1. Germline V gene data show CDR1 as SSHAT and CDR2 as FNYEAQ (reference sequence). This CDR3 spans 15 amino acids. CDR3 in amino acids: CASSLLTGGQETQYF. For the CDR3, the DNA is TGTGCTAGCAGCTTGTTAACAGGGGGTCAAGAGACCCAGTACTTC.

The J gene is TRBJ2-1, the V gene TRBV4-2; 9 bases fit TRBD2. The CDR3 is made up of 16 amino acids. J gave up 7 bases and V 0 bases, and 7 bases lay outside the gene matches. Germline CDR1 reads LGHNA; CDR2 reads YNFKEQ. CDR3 sequence: CASSQDLSGGRNEQFF. DNA for the CDR3: TGTGCCAGCAGCCAAGATCTCAGCGGGGGGCGGAATGAGCAGTTCTTC.